The next 15 T cell receptor beta chains were all read from a single sample in a study of cytomegalovirus exposure and HLA in healthy donors. Primers included in the PCR were 60 Vbeta and 13 Jbeta primers. Assay: immunoSEQ multiplex PCR; the TCRdb copy retains only in-frame clones and omits some. Its listing shows approximately 80,000 clones. Material: PBMCs. The source is a woman aged 25 to 45 in good health and CMV-seronegative.

CDR3 residues: CASSSDTFYEQYF. The CDR3, as DNA: TGTGCCAGCAGTTCTGACACATTCTACGAGCAGTACTTC. The V call is TRBV6-1, the J call TRBJ2-7, with D uncertain. V lost 5 bases and J 3 bases, leaving 11 bases between the germline ends. Germline V gene lookup returns CDR1 MNHNS and CDR2 SASEGT. The length of the CDR3 is 13 residues.

As DNA, the CDR3 is TGTGCCAGCAGCTTAGACAGGGCTAGCGGGATAGTTACGCAGTATTTT. This translates into CASSLDRASGIVTQYF. The chain has TRBV7-2 and TRBJ2-3; TRBD2 aligns across 9 bases. Per the germline V gene, CDR1 is SGHTA and CDR2 is FQGNSA. The CDR3 has 16 residues. Germline trimming cut 1 base from V and 8 bases from J; bases unmatched to any gene: 10.

The rearrangement uses TRBV30 and TRBJ2-2, with 9 bases lining up with TRBD2. This CDR3 is built from 13 residues. The ends lost 5 bases at V and 6 bases at J; junction bases unmatched: 4. Germline V gene sequence: CDR1 GTSNPN, CDR2 SVGIG (reference sequence). For the CDR3, the DNA is TGTGCCTGGGCGGGGGGGGGCCCCGGGGAGCTGTTTTTT. Translated, it gives CAWAGGGPGELFF.

The genes are TRBV2 and TRBJ2-1; 14 nucleotides match TRBD2. CDR3 length equals 15 residues. Germline V gene sequence: CDR1 SNHLY, CDR2 FYNNEI. J lost 6 bases, V lost 5 bases, and 3 bases had no gene match. The CDR3 coding sequence is TGTGCCAGCAGTACCGGGACTAGCGGGGGCAATGAGCAGTTCTTC. It encodes CASSTGTSGGNEQFF. Using reference TRBV2 and TRBJ2-1 for the parts outside the CDR3, the full variable domain is EPEVTQTPSHQVTQMGQEVILRCVPISNHLYFYWYRQILGQKVEFLVSFYNNEISEKSEIFDDQFSVERPDGSNFTLKIRSTKLEDSAMYFCASSTGTSGGNEQFFGPGTRLTVL.

This sequence joins TRBV6-5 and TRBJ2-7, with D possibly being TRBD1 (5 bases). This CDR3 has 16 residues. V was cut by 0 bases and J by 5 bases, with 17 bases left in between. Germline-derived CDR1 and CDR2 are MNHEY and SVGAGI. CDR3 bases: TGTGCCAGCAGTTACTCGATGGCAGGGATGGTCCACGAGCAGTACTTC. Protein: CASSYSMAGMVHEQYF.

The chain uses TRBV6-1 and TRBJ1-5; tentatively, D is TRBD1 (5 bases). Trimming removed 7 bases from V and 3 bases from J, with 13 bases in between. CDR1 and CDR2 (germline): MNHNS, SASEGT. This CDR3 comprises 14 residues. Here the CDR3 reads CASNVQGINQPQHF. The CDR3, as DNA: TGTGCCAGCAACGTTCAGGGAATCAATCAGCCCCAGCATTTT.

This chain links TRBV14 with TRBJ2-7; D is undetermined. V lost 2 bases and J 7 bases, leaving 18 bases between the germline ends. CDR1 and CDR2 from the germline V gene are SGHDN and FVKESK. This CDR3 has 15 amino acids. Here the CDR3 reads CASSQMGLGVWEQYF. CDR3 coding DNA: TGTGCCAGCAGCCAAATGGGTCTAGGAGTTTGGGAGCAGTACTTC.

The CDR3: CASSFNFGKDSYNSPLHF. The CDR3, as DNA: TGTGCCAGCAGTTTCAATTTTGGCAAAGACTCCTATAATTCACCCCTCCACTTT. The chain carries TRBV27 and TRBJ1-6, with D hard to call. V was shortened by 3 bases and J by 0 bases, with 15 bases between the two germline ends. Germline assignment: CDR1 MNHEY and CDR2 SMNVEV (reference sequence). This CDR3 has 18 amino acids.

The chain carries TRBV28 and TRBJ2-3; 7 bases fit TRBD1. CDR3 length equals 16 residues. After removal of 6 bases from V and 1 base from J, the junction contained 10 bases not matched to a gene. In germline, CDR1 is MDHEN, CDR2 SYDVKM. CDR3 sequence: CASSQRQGRGTDTQYF. The CDR3 DNA reads as TGTGCCAGCAGCCAACGACAGGGTCGGGGCACAGATACGCAGTATTTT.

The rearrangement joins TRBV19 to TRBJ2-5; unclear D gene. Per germline, CDR1 LNHDA and CDR2 SQIVND (reference sequence). The CDR3 consists of 14 residues. V was cut by 5 bases and J by 1 base, with 11 bases left in between. CDR3 nucleotide sequence: TGTGCCAGTAGTCTCCGCACATCCCAAGAGACCCAGTACTTC. Amino acid sequence: CASSLRTSQETQYF.

This chain joins TRBV29-1 and TRBJ1-2, with TRBD1 matching over 9 bases. This CDR3 spans 16 amino acids. In germline, CDR1 is SQVTM, CDR2 ANQGSEA. V trimming: 3 bases; J trimming: 4 bases; junction bases outside the gene matches: 12. CDR3 in amino acids: CSVDAPGTGTVYGYTF. In DNA form, the CDR3 reads TGCAGCGTTGACGCACCGGGGACAGGGACAGTCTATGGCTACACCTTC.

The chain has TRBV5-4 and TRBJ2-2; 10 nucleotides line up with TRBD2. The ends lost 0 bases at V and 8 bases at J; junction bases unmatched: 7. CDR3 length equals 16 residues. Germline CDR1 and CDR2: SGHNT and YYREEE (reference sequence). The CDR3 sequence is CASSLVPSGSKGELFF. CDR3 nucleotides: TGTGCCAGCAGCTTGGTCCCTAGCGGGAGCAAGGGGGAGCTGTTTTTT.

The V and J genes are TRBV6-5 and TRBJ2-1; TRBD1 matches at 7 bases. Germline V lookup: CDR1 MNHEY, CDR2 SVGAGI. The CDR3 has 14 amino acids. Unmatched junction bases numbered 4, after V lost 6 bases and J lost 2 bases. The CDR3 DNA follows: TGTGCCAGCAGACGACAGGGAACCTACAATGAGCAGTTCTTC. Translation gives CASRRQGTYNEQFF.

This chain links TRBV30 with TRBJ1-2, with a weak D call TRBD1 (5 bases). Deletions cut 2 bases from V and 4 bases from J, with 11 bases between. The CDR3 is 13 residues long. Germline CDR1 GTSNPN, CDR2 SVGIG (reference sequence). The CDR3 region is CAWSRQPLYGYTF. The CDR3 coding sequence is TGTGCCTGGAGTAGACAGCCTCTCTATGGCTACACCTTC. Drawing the rest from reference TRBV30 and TRBJ1-2, the complete variable domain is SQTIHQWPATLVQPVGSPLSLECTVEGTSNPNLYWYRQAAGRGLQLLFYSVGIGQISSEVPQNLSASRPQDRQFILSSKKLLLSDSGFYLCAWSRQPLYGYTFGSGTRLTVV.

The chain links TRBV10-3 to TRBJ2-5; 10 bases line up with TRBD2. The CDR3 extends over 16 amino acids. Germline-derived CDR1 and CDR2 are ENHRY and SYGVKD. Trimming took 10 bases from V and 5 from J; bases not matched to a gene: 16. The CDR3 reads CASRADSGGLAETQYF. The CDR3 bases are TGTGCCAGCAGGGCCGATAGCGGGGGGCTCGCCGAGACCCAGTACTTC.